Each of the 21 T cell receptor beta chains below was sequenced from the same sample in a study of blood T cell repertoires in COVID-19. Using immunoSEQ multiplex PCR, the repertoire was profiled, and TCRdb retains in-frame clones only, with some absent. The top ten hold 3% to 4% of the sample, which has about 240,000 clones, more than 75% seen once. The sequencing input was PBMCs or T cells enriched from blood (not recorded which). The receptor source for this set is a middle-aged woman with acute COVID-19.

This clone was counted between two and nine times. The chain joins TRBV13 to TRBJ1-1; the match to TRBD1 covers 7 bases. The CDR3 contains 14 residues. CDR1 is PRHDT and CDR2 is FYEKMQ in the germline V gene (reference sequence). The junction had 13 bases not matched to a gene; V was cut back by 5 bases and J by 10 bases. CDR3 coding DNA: TGTGCCAGCAGCGGGACTCGACAGGGTCTTGGAGCTTTCTTT. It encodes CASSGTRQGLGAFF.

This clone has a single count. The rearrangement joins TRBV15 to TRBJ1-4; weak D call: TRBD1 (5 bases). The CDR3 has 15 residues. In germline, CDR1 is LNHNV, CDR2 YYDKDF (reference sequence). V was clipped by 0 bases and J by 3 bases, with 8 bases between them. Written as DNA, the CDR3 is TGTGCCACCAGCAGAGACAGGGTTTCTAATGAAAAACTGTTTTTT. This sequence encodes CATSRDRVSNEKLFF. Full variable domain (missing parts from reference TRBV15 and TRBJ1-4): DAMVIQNPRYQVTQFGKPVTLSCSQTLNHNVMYWYQQKSSQAPKLLFHYYDKDFNNEADTPDNFQSRRPNTSFCFLDIRSPGLGDTAMYLCATSRDRVSNEKLFFGSGTQLSVL.

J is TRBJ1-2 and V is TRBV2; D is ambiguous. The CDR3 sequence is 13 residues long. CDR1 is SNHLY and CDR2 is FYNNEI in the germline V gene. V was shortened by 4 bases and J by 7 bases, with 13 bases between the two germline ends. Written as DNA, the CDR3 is TGTGCCAGCAGTGTCTCCGAGGAGGGTGGCTACACCTTC. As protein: CASSVSEEGGYTF.

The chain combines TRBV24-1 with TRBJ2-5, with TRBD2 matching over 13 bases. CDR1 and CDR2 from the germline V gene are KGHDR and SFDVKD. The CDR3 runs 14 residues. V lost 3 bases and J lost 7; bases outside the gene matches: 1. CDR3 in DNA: TGTGCCACCAGTGATCGACTAGCGGGGGGGACCCAGTACTTC. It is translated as CATSDRLAGGTQYF.

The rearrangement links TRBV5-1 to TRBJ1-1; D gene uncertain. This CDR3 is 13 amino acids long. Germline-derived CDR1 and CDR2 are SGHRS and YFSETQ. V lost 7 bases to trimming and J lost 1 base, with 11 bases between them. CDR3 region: CASAGGENTEAFF. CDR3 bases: TGCGCCAGCGCCGGCGGGGAGAACACTGAAGCTTTCTTT.

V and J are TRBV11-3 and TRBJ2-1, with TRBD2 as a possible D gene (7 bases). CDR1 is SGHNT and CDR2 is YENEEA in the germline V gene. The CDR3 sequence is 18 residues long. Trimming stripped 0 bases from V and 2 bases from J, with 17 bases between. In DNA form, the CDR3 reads TGTGCCAGCAGCTTAGATATTCGGGGGGCCAGTCCCTACAATGAGCAGTTCTTC. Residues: CASSLDIRGASPYNEQFF.

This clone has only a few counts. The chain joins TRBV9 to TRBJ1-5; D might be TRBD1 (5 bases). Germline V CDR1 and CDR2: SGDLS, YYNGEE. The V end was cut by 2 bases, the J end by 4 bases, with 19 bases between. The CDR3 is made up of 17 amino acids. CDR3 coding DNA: TGTGCCAGCAGCGTCCCCCCCCCGCGTGGGGGGAATCAGCCCCAGCATTTT. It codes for CASSVPPPRGGNQPQHF. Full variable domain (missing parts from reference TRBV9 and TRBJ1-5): DSGVTQTPKHLITATGQRVTLRCSPRSGDLSVYWYQQSLDQGLQFLIQYYNGEERAKGNILERFSAQQFPDLHSELNLSSLELGDSALYFCASSVPPPRGGNQPQHFGDGTRLSIL.

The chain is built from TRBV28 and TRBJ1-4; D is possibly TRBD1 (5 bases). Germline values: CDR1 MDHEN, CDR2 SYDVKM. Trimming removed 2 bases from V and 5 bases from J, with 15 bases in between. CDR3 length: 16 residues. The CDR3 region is CASSLSGQGWNEKLFF. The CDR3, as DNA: TGTGCCAGCAGTTTAAGTGGGCAGGGATGGAATGAAAAACTGTTTTTT.

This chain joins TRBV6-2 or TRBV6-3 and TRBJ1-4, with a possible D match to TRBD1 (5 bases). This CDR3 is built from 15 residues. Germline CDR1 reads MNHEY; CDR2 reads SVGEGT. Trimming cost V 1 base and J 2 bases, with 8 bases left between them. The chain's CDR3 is CASSYFGGTNEKLFF. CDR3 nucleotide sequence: TGTGCCAGCAGTTACTTCGGGGGTACTAATGAAAAACTGTTTTTT.

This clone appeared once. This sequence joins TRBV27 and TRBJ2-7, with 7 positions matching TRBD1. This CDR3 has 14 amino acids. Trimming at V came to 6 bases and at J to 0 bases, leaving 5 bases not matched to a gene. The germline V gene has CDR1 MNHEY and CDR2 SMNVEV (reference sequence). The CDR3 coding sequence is TGTGCCAGCAGCATACAGGGGAACTCCTACGAGCAGTACTTC. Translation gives CASSIQGNSYEQYF.

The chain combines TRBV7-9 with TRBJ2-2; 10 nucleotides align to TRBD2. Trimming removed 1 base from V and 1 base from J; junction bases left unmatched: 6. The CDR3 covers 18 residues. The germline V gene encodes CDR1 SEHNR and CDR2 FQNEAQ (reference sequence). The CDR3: CASSLGVSGRLNTGELFF. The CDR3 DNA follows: TGTGCCAGCAGCTTAGGGGTTAGCGGGAGGCTGAACACCGGGGAGCTGTTTTTT.

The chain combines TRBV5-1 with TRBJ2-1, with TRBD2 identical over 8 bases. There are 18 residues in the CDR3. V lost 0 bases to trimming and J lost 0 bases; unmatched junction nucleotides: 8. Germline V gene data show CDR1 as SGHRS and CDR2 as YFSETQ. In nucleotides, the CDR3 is TGCGCCAGCAGCTTGGGGTTAGCGGGAACGAGCTCCTACAATGAGCAGTTCTTC. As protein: CASSLGLAGTSSYNEQFF.

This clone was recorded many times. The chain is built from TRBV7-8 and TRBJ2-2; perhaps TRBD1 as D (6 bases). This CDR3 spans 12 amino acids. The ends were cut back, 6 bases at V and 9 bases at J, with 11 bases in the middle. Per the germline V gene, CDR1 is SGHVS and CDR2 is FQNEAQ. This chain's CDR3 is CASRETGRELFF. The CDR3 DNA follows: TGTGCCAGCAGAGAAACAGGGAGGGAGCTGTTTTTT.

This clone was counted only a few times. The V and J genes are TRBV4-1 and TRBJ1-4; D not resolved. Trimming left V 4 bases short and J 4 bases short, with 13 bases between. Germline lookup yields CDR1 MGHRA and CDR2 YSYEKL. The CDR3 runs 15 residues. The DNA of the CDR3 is TGCGCCAGCAGCCTTCGGGAGGATCTTAATGAAAAACTGTTTTTT. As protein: CASSLREDLNEKLFF.

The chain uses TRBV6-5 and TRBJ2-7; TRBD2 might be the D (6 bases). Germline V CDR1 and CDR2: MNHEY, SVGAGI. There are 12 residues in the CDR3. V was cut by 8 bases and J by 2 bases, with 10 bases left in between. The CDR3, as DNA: TGTGCCAGCGGGTCGGGGGCCTACGAGCAGTACTTC. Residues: CASGSGAYEQYF.

The CDR3 spells CASSREGRGRNSPLHF. The CDR3 nucleotides are TGTGCCAGCAGCCGAGAAGGAAGGGGGCGGAATTCACCCCTCCACTTT. V usage is TRBV14 and J usage is TRBJ1-6; 7 bases align to TRBD1. Trimming cost V 4 bases and J 7 bases; bases outside gene matches: 10. CDR1 and CDR2 from the germline V gene are SGHDN and FVKESK. The CDR3 contains 16 residues.

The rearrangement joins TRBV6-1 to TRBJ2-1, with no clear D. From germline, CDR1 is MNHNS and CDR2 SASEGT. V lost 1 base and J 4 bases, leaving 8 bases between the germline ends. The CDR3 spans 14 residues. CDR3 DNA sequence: TGTGCCAGCAGTGAAGTCTACAGTTACAATGAGCAGTTCTTC. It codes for CASSEVYSYNEQFF.

CDR3 nucleotide sequence: TGTGCCAGCAGCCAGACACGGAACACTGAAGCTTTCTTT. This encodes CASSQTRNTEAFF. The chain has TRBV7-8 and TRBJ1-1; no clear D. Germline CDR1 is SGHVS and CDR2 is FQNEAQ. Trimming shortened V by 5 bases and J by 1 base, and 8 bases separated the two germline ends. There are 13 residues in the CDR3.

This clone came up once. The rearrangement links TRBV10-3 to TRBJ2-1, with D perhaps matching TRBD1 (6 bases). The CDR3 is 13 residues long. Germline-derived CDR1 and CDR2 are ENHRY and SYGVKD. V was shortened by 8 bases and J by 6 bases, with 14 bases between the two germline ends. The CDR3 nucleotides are TGTGCCATCCCCCGCGACAGGCTCAATGAGCAGTTCTTC. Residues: CAIPRDRLNEQFF.

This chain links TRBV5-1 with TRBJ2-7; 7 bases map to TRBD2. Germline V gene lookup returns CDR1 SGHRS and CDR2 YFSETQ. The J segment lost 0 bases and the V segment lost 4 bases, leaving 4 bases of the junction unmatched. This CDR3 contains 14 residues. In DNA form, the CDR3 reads TGCGCCAGCAGCAGGCGCGGGAGCTCCTACGAGCAGTACTTC. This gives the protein CASSRRGSSYEQYF. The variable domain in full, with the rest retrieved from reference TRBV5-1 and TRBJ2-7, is KAGVTQTPRYLIKTRGQQVTLSCSPISGHRSVSWYQQTPGQGLQFLFEYFSETQRNKGNFPGRFSGRQFSNSRSEMNVSTLELGDSALYLCASSRRGSSYEQYFGPGTRLTVT.

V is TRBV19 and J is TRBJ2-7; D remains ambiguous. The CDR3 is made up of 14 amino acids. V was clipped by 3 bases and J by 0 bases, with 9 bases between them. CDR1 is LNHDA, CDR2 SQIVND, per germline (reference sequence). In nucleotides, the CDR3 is TGTGCCAGTAGTATCGTCAAGAGCTCCTACGAGCAGTACTTC. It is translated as CASSIVKSSYEQYF.